These T cell receptor beta chains were read from a single sample in a study of shared clonotypes between healthy human individuals. Assay: immunoSEQ multiplex PCR; the TCRdb copy retains only in-frame clones and omits some. Of about 730,000 clones in the sample, 72% were seen once. Sequenced: memory CD4+ T cells sorted from blood. These receptors all stem from a woman between 25 and 40 years old in good health. The CDR3 runs from the conserved cysteine through the conserved F or W. A D gene is named only where the DNA matches it firmly. Size tells how often a clone was seen (once, few, many) or the class of an expanded clone, and some rows leave it out.

D	size	V	J	DNA	CDR3
TRBD2	NA	TRBV6-1	TRBJ2-1	TGTGCCAGCACTCGGACTAGCGGTAGATACAATGAGCAGTTCTTC	CASTRTSGRYNEQFF
TRBD1	NA	TRBV7-9	TRBJ2-1	TGTGCCAGCAGCCCGGGACAGGGGAAAAATGAGCAGTTCTTC	CASSPGQGKNEQFF
NA	NA	TRBV6-1	TRBJ1-5	TGTGCCAGCAGTGATGAGAGACGGGGCAATCAGCCCCAGCATTTT	CASSDERRGNQPQHF
NA	NA	TRBV18	TRBJ2-7	TGTGCCAGCTCACCAAACCCGGGCGAGCAGTACTTC	CASSPNPGEQYF
TRBD1	NA	TRBV27	TRBJ1-2	TGTGCCAGCAGTTTGACAGGGTACTATGGCTACACCTTC	CASSLTGYYGYTF
TRBD1	NA	TRBV29-1	TRBJ1-2	TGCAGCGTTGTGAGGACAGGGGTGGAAGGCTACACCTTC	CSVVRTGVEGYTF
TRBD2	NA	TRBV27	TRBJ2-7	TGTGCCAGCAGCCTAAGGCAGGGGACTAGCTCCTACGAGCAGTACTTC	CASSLRQGTSSYEQYF
TRBD2	NA	TRBV2	TRBJ2-1	TGTGCCAGCAAACTGGGACTAGCGGGATACAATGAGCAGTTCTTC	CASKLGLAGYNEQFF
NA	once	TRBV28	TRBJ2-6	TGTGCCAGCAGTTCTCCACCCTCTGGGGCCAACGTCCTGACTTTC	CASSSPPSGANVLTF
NA	NA	TRBV13	TRBJ1-4	TGTGCCAGCAGCCCCCCGGGGGGGCAGGGTGAAAAACTGTTTTTT	CASSPPGGQGEKLFF
NA	few	TRBV5-5	TRBJ2-3	TGTGCCAGCAGGCCTTTGATAAACACAGATACGCAGTATTTT	CASRPLINTDTQYF
NA	NA	TRBV19	TRBJ1-4	TGTGCCACCGGGACCACCCTGGGGGAAAAACTGTTTTTT	CATGTTLGEKLFF
NA	NA	TRBV5-1	TRBJ2-3	TGCGCCAGCAGCCCCCCCACAGATACGCAGTATTTT	CASSPPTDTQYF
NA	NA	TRBV9	TRBJ2-3	TGTGCCAGCAGCCTACGCACAGATACGCAGTATTTT	CASSLRTDTQYF
NA	NA	TRBV7-2	TRBJ1-1	TGTGCCAGCAGCTCACCCGAAATTGGGAGGGGGAGTCTATTT	CASSSPEIGRGSLF
TRBD1	few	TRBV6-1	TRBJ2-2	TGTGCCAGCCACCGGGACAGGGCTGACGGGGAGCTGTTTTTT	CASHRDRADGELFF
TRBD1	NA	TRBV28	TRBJ2-3	TGTGCCAGCAGTTCTCCCGGGACAGGGACAGATACGCAGTATTTT	CASSSPGTGTDTQYF